Listed below are T cell receptor beta chains from one sample, sequenced in a study of sequential checkpoint blockade in melanoma. Libraries were prepared by immunoSEQ multiplex PCR; TCRdb keeps only in-frame clonotypes and omits some of them. This sample has 35,000 to 40,000 clones; 32% occur once, and the top ten carry roughly 1.6%. The source was tumor tissue (inferred from file names), collected from a patient given nivolumab and ipilimumab in sequence. Every receptor here comes from a human donor with melanoma. CDR3s include the opening cysteine and the closing phenylalanine or tryptophan. D genes are given only for firm matches. Only part of the rows carry a size: once, few, many, or a class if the clone is expanded.

TRBD1	15	many	TRBV11-3	TRBJ1-6	TGTGCCAGCAGCTTAAGGACAGGGGTGGATTCACCCCTCCACTTT	CASSLRTGVDSPLHF
TRBD1	14	-	TRBV19	TRBJ1-5	TGTGCCAGTAGCCTCGGACAGGGCAATCAGCCCCAGCATTTT	CASSLGQGNQPQHF
-	15	once	TRBV25-1	TRBJ1-3	TGTGCCAGCAGTGACGCCGGGAGCTCTGGAAACACCATATATTTT	CASSDAGSSGNTIYF
TRBD1	16	many	TRBV11-3	TRBJ1-5	TGTGCCAGCAGCTCACAGGGGGGTACGGGGCATCAGCCCCAGCATTTT	CASSSQGGTGHQPQHF
-	13	many	TRBV7-1	TRBJ1-1	TGTGCCAGCAGCTTAAAGGTGGACACTGAAGCTTTCTTT	CASSLKVDTEAFF
-	15	few	TRBV6-8	TRBJ2-1	TGTGCCAGCAGTTACTCAGGGGCGTACTACAATGAGCAGTTCTTC	CASSYSGAYYNEQFF
TRBD1	14	few	TRBV30	TRBJ1-1	TGTGCCTGGAGTGCCCGGGACAGGGGTTTTGAAGCTTTCTTT	CAWSARDRGFEAFF
-	18	few	TRBV28	TRBJ1-1	TGTGCCAGCACCTTAGCAAACCCCCGGGAAACTTCGAGCACTGAAGCTTTCTTT	CASTLANPRETSSTEAFF
-	14	-	TRBV11-3	TRBJ2-7	TGTGCCAGCAGCTTGCGCAAAGGGGGCTACGAGCAGTACTTC	CASSLRKGGYEQYF
-	12	-	TRBV29-1	TRBJ2-5	TGCAGCGTTACCCAGGGGATAGAGACCCAGTACTTC	CSVTQGIETQYF
TRBD2	18	-	TRBV6-8	TRBJ2-1	TGTGCCAGCAGTTACCCGCCAACGGAGGGAGGGTACTACAATGAGCAGTTCTTC	CASSYPPTEGGYYNEQFF
TRBD1	15	-	TRBV28	TRBJ2-1	TGTGCCAGCAGCCCCGGGACAGGGTTCTACAATGAGCAGTTCTTC	CASSPGTGFYNEQFF
-	15	-	TRBV18	TRBJ2-7	TGTGCCAGCTCACTAGCTGTTGGGACCCTCTACGAGCAGTACTTC	CASSLAVGTLYEQYF
TRBD1	18	once	TRBV5-1	TRBJ1-4	TGCGCCAGCAGCTTGGCTCCCCTGAGTACAGGGGGCAGCGAAAAACTGTTTTTT	CASSLAPLSTGGSEKLFF
-	16	-	TRBV9	TRBJ2-1	TGTGCCAGCAGCGCCAACACTGGGAGCTCCTACAATGAGCAGTTCTTC	CASSANTGSSYNEQFF
-	15	many	TRBV11-3	TRBJ2-7	TGTGCCAGCAGCTTGGAGGCGGGGCTCTCCTACGAGCAGTACTTC	CASSLEAGLSYEQYF
TRBD2	15	few	TRBV11-3	TRBJ2-2	TGTGCCAGCAGCTTACTAGCGGGGGGGACGGGGGAGCTGTTTTTT	CASSLLAGGTGELFF